One and the same sample provided the 32 T cell receptor beta chains below, sequenced in a study of blood T cell repertoires in COVID-19. Sequencing was performed with immunoSEQ multiplex PCR; in TCRdb, only in-frame clones are kept and a portion is missing. The profile covers roughly 200,000 clones, with around 88% appearing a single time and about 9% taken by the ten largest. Sequenced material: peripheral blood. The source is a middle-aged man with active or convalescent COVID-19.

The genes are TRBV19 and TRBJ1-2, with 10 bases fitting TRBD1. Germline CDR1 is LNHDA and CDR2 is SQIVND (reference sequence). The V segment lost 5 bases and the J segment 5 bases; nucleotides outside the gene matches: 11. This CDR3 is 16 amino acids long. The CDR3 sequence: CASSFPRTGGLYGYTF. DNA for the CDR3: TGTGCCAGTAGTTTCCCTAGGACAGGGGGTCTGTATGGCTACACCTTC. The full variable domain, its missing parts supplied by reference TRBV19 and TRBJ1-2, is DGGITQSPKYLFRKEGQNVTLSCEQNLNHDAMYWYRQDPGQGLRLIYYSQIVNDFQKGDIAEGYSVSREKKESFPLTVTSAQKNPTAFYLCASSFPRTGGLYGYTFGSGTRLTVV.

The chain is built from TRBV6-4 and TRBJ2-1, with D perhaps matching TRBD2 (6 bases). Germline loops: CDR1 MRHNA, CDR2 SNTAGT. This CDR3 is built from 13 residues. With 6 bases removed from V and 4 bases from J, the gap between germline ends came to 10 bases. The CDR3 region has the DNA TGTGCCAGCAGCCCTAGCGATTACAATGAGCAGTTCTTC. Translated: CASSPSDYNEQFF.

This clone was picked up many times. The chain couples TRBV7-8 to TRBJ1-5; the D is unclear. Germline CDR1 reads SGHVS; CDR2 reads FQNEAQ. The CDR3 runs to 16 residues. The V and J ends lost 7 bases and 3 bases respectively, with 19 bases between them. CDR3 bases: TGTGCCAGCACCACTTCACGTCGAAGTGTCAATCAGCCCCAGCATTTT. It encodes CASTTSRRSVNQPQHF.

The chain has TRBV28 and TRBJ2-2, with 7 bases fitting TRBD2. V gave up 6 bases and J gave up 4 bases; unmatched junction bases: 8. The CDR3 has 15 residues. CDR1 and CDR2 from the germline V gene are MDHEN and SYDVKM. The CDR3 spells CASSPLADSTGELFF. CDR3 in DNA: TGTGCCAGCAGCCCCCTAGCGGACTCCACCGGGGAGCTGTTTTTT.

About this clone: The DNA is left out, because the CDR3 cannot be placed on it with certainty; the CDR3 is given as TCRdb lists it. The chain links TRBV6-1 to TRBJ1-2; the table's D call of TRBD1 was not tested on the DNA. Looked up from germline, CDR1 is MNHNS and CDR2 is SASEGT. The CDR3 is 15 amino acids in total, end residues counted. The CDR3 is CASSTSGTGTYGYTF.

This clone occurred a few times. This chain links TRBV6-5 with TRBJ1-6, with TRBD1 as a possible D gene (5 bases). The germline CDR1 and CDR2 sequences are MNHEY and SVGAGI. Trimming removed 2 bases from V and 5 bases from J, with 7 bases in between. The CDR3 spans 14 residues. DNA for the CDR3: TGTGCCAGCAGTTACCGGGGGAATAATTCACCCCTCCACTTT. Translation gives CASSYRGNNSPLHF.

This chain uses TRBV7-2 with TRBJ1-5; TRBD1 might be the D (6 bases). Between the trimmed V and J ends, which lost 3 bases and 4 bases, there was a span of 13 bases. Germline V lookup: CDR1 SGHTA, CDR2 FQGNSA. The CDR3 has 15 amino acids. The CDR3 sequence is CASSFYRDINQPQHF. CDR3 sequence (DNA): TGTGCCAGCAGCTTTTACCGGGACATTAATCAGCCCCAGCATTTT.

V usage is TRBV27 and J usage is TRBJ2-7; D remains ambiguous. The CDR3 runs to 15 residues. Germline-derived CDR1 and CDR2 are MNHEY and SMNVEV (reference sequence). The ends were cut back, 2 bases at V and 3 bases at J, with 14 bases in the middle. The CDR3 DNA reads as TGTGCCAGCAGTTTACATGCAGGCCATCTCTACGAGCAGTACTTC. This codes for CASSLHAGHLYEQYF.

The rearrangement joins TRBV3-1 (or the pseudogene TRBV3-2) to TRBJ2-1; 7 nucleotides line up with TRBD2. With 5 bases clipped from V and 3 bases from J, the junction kept 4 bases outside the gene matches. Germline lookup yields CDR1 LGHDT and CDR2 YNNKEL (reference sequence). This CDR3 comprises 14 residues. The CDR3 DNA reads TGTGCCAGCAGCTCTGCGGGGGACTACAATGAGCAGTTCTTC. Amino acids: CASSSAGDYNEQFF.

The V call is TRBV20-1, the J call TRBJ2-1; the D gene is possibly TRBD1 (5 bases). Trimming took off 5 bases at V and 6 bases at J, with 5 bases between the two ends. CDR3 length: 10 residues. In germline, CDR1 is DFQATT, CDR2 SNEGSKA (reference sequence). CDR3 nucleotide sequence: TGCAGTGCTCAGGGCAATGAGCAGTTCTTC. It translates to CSAQGNEQFF.

Only a few counts were recorded for this clone. The chain links TRBV4-1 to TRBJ2-7; 13 bases fit TRBD2. Losses at the gene ends were 2 bases for V and 2 bases for J; bases not matched to a gene: 3. From germline, CDR1 is MGHRA and CDR2 YSYEKL. The CDR3 runs to 16 residues. CDR3 nucleotides: TGCGCCAGCAGCCAACCCACTAGCGGGAGGGCCTACGAGCAGTACTTC. It is translated as CASSQPTSGRAYEQYF.

The chain employs TRBV7-9 and TRBJ1-6; D may be TRBD1 (6 bases). This CDR3 region has 15 residues. Trimming removed 4 bases at V and 10 bases at J, with 17 bases between. From germline, CDR1 is SEHNR and CDR2 FQNEAQ (reference sequence). For the CDR3, the DNA is TGTGCCAGCAGCTCCCTAGGGGGGCGGGGGTCACCCCTCCACTTT. Translating gives CASSSLGGRGSPLHF.

The chain couples TRBV4-2 to TRBJ1-2; D is uncertain. The CDR3 is made up of 17 amino acids. The V and J ends lost 1 base and 2 bases respectively, with 17 bases between them. CDR1 LGHNA and CDR2 YNFKEQ come from the germline V gene. CDR3: CASSQAFKQLTNYGYTF. The CDR3 DNA reads as TGTGCCAGCAGCCAAGCTTTTAAACAGCTTACGAACTATGGCTACACCTTC.

Worth noting for this clone: This sample also contains other DNA sequences that code for the same CDR3. The gene calls are TRBV6-2 or TRBV6-3 and TRBJ1-2; D unclear. V shed 2 bases and J shed 8 bases, with 6 bases lying between them. The germline CDR1 and CDR2 sequences are MNHEY and SVGEGT. CDR3 size: 11 residues. The CDR3 nucleotides read TGTGCCAGCAGTTACAGTAGAGGCTACACCTTC. It yields the protein CASSYSRGYTF.

The chain carries TRBV14 and TRBJ1-1; possibly TRBD1 for D (5 bases). V dropped 3 bases and J dropped 1 base, with 12 bases sitting between them. The germline gives CDR1 SGHDN, CDR2 FVKESK. This CDR3 is 15 amino acids long. CDR3 sequence (DNA): TGTGCCAGCAGCCAGTTTGGGGGGAAGAACACTGAAGCTTTCTTT. Translated: CASSQFGGKNTEAFF.

The chain links TRBV19 to TRBJ1-2, with 7 bases fitting TRBD1. The CDR3 spans 12 residues. Germline CDR1 is LNHDA and CDR2 is SQIVND (reference sequence). With 11 bases clipped from V and 4 bases from J, the junction kept 7 bases outside the gene matches. CDR3 sequence: CASRTGVYGYTF. As DNA, the CDR3 is TGTGCCTCAAGAACAGGGGTCTATGGCTACACCTTC. The full variable domain, rest sourced from reference TRBV19 and TRBJ1-2, is DGGITQSPKYLFRKEGQNVTLSCEQNLNHDAMYWYRQDPGQGLRLIYYSQIVNDFQKGDIAEGYSVSREKKESFPLTVTSAQKNPTAFYLCASRTGVYGYTFGSGTRLTVV.

The rearrangement joins TRBV19 to TRBJ1-1; unclear D gene. Trimming took 1 base from V and 1 from J, leaving 10 bases between them. The CDR3 spans 15 residues. Germline CDR1 LNHDA, CDR2 SQIVND (reference sequence). CDR3 coding DNA: TGTGCCAGTAGTATAGGCGCCGCCGGGAACACTGAAGCTTTCTTT. Its translation: CASSIGAAGNTEAFF.

The V call is TRBV9, the J call TRBJ1-2; 11 nucleotides agree with TRBD1. The CDR3 is 17 residues long. Germline lookup yields CDR1 SGDLS and CDR2 YYNGEE. The trim removed 4 bases at V and 0 bases at J, leaving 8 bases unmatched. This CDR3 is CASSTPGTGGPNYGYTF. In DNA form, the CDR3 reads TGTGCCAGCAGCACTCCCGGGACAGGGGGTCCTAACTATGGCTACACCTTC.

The chain is built from TRBV11-3 and TRBJ1-2; D possibly corresponds to TRBD1 (5 bases). The CDR3 is 15 amino acids. The V gene's germline CDR1 is SGHNT and CDR2 YENEEA. Trimming took off 4 bases at V and 4 bases at J, with 16 bases between the two ends. The CDR3 loop reads CASSSGQPQGYGYTF. CDR3 nucleotide sequence: TGTGCCAGCAGCTCAGGGCAGCCGCAGGGCTATGGCTACACCTTC.

The chain recombines TRBV30 with TRBJ2-6, with D unresolved. The V gene's germline CDR1 is GTSNPN and CDR2 SVGIG (reference sequence). Trimming cost V 4 bases and J 4 bases, with 5 bases left between them. The length of the CDR3 is 12 residues. The CDR3 region has the DNA TGTGCCTGGACAGGAGGGGCCAACGTCCTGACTTTC. Translation gives CAWTGGANVLTF.

The chain carries TRBV9 and TRBJ2-1; D might be TRBD2 (5 bases). CDR1 is SGDLS and CDR2 is YYNGEE in the germline V gene. The ends were cut back, 1 base at V and 2 bases at J, with 16 bases in the middle. The CDR3 loop spans 17 amino acids. CDR3 amino acids: CASSVTLERHTYNEQFF. The CDR3 coding sequence is TGTGCCAGCAGCGTAACTCTTGAGCGGCATACCTACAATGAGCAGTTCTTC.

Notes on this clone: The sample has other DNA sequences that encode this CDR3 too. V and J are TRBV18 and TRBJ1-2; D gene uncertain. With 2 bases removed from V and 5 bases from J, the gap between germline ends came to 6 bases. The CDR3 consists of 12 residues. Germline-derived CDR1 and CDR2 are KGHSH and LQKENI. The CDR3 loop reads CASSPTGYGYTF. The DNA of the CDR3 is TGTGCCAGCTCACCAACCGGGTATGGCTACACCTTC.

This sequence joins TRBV9 and TRBJ2-5; TRBD2 matches 7 bases. The CDR3 totals 14 residues. The trim removed 0 bases at V and 3 bases at J, leaving 2 bases unmatched. Germline assignment: CDR1 SGDLS and CDR2 YYNGEE. CDR3 DNA sequence: TGTGCCAGCAGCGTAGTCGGGGGGAAAGAGACCCAGTACTTC. Its translation: CASSVVGGKETQYF. Looking up the rest from reference TRBV9 and TRBJ2-5 gives the full variable domain: DSGVTQTPKHLITATGQRVTLRCSPRSGDLSVYWYQQSLDQGLQFLIQYYNGEERAKGNILERFSAQQFPDLHSELNLSSLELGDSALYFCASSVVGGKETQYFGPGTRLLVL.

V usage is TRBV25-1 and J usage is TRBJ1-2; 10 nucleotides match TRBD1. The CDR3 has 16 amino acids. V shed 11 bases, J shed 2 bases, and the junction held 14 bases outside the gene matches. Looked up from germline, CDR1 is MGHDK and CDR2 is SYGVNS. DNA for the CDR3: TGTGCCCTCGTATTGACAGGGGGCCGGGGAAACTATGGCTACACCTTC. Amino acid sequence: CALVLTGGRGNYGYTF.

The chain has TRBV24-1 and TRBJ2-3; a possible D gene is TRBD1 (6 bases). Trimming shortened V by 0 bases and J by 5 bases, and 8 bases separated the two germline ends. Germline V gene sequence: CDR1 KGHDR, CDR2 SFDVKD. The CDR3 loop spans 14 amino acids. CDR3 protein: CATSDLSGVDTQYF. The CDR3 nucleotides are TGTGCCACCAGTGATTTGTCAGGGGTAGATACGCAGTATTTT.

Written as DNA, the CDR3 is TGTGCCAGCGGACTCGGGGGAAACACCATATATTTT. Its protein product is CASGLGGNTIYF. V gene TRBV7-9 combines with J gene TRBJ1-3; D unresolved. V was pared by 8 bases and J by 4 bases, with 9 bases between. Germline V gene data show CDR1 as SEHNR and CDR2 as FQNEAQ (reference sequence). This CDR3 has 12 residues. Filled out from reference TRBV7-9 and TRBJ1-3, the complete variable domain reads DTGVSQNPRHKITKRGQNVTFRCDPISEHNRLYWYRQTLGQGPEFLTYFQNEAQLEKSRLLSDRFSAERPKGSFSTLEIQRTEQGDSAMYLCASGLGGNTIYFGEGSWLTVV.

The rearrangement joins TRBV7-2 to TRBJ1-2, with TRBD1 identical over 7 bases. The CDR3 is 15 amino acids. V lost 1 base, J lost 6 bases, and 8 bases stayed unmatched. Germline values: CDR1 SGHTA, CDR2 FQGNSA. The CDR3 sequence: CASSLVRQGGNGYTF. CDR3 coding DNA: TGTGCCAGCAGCTTAGTCAGACAGGGAGGTAATGGCTACACCTTC.

The chain recombines TRBV30 with TRBJ2-7, with 8 bases that match TRBD1. Germline CDR1 and CDR2: GTSNPN and SVGIG (reference sequence). The CDR3 extends over 13 amino acids. V lost 3 bases, J lost 3 bases, and 4 bases stayed unmatched. CDR3 nucleotides: TGTGCCTGGAGCAGGGGGCGAAGCTACGAGCAGTACTTC. This codes for CAWSRGRSYEQYF.

V gene TRBV29-1 combines with J gene TRBJ2-5; 8 bases match TRBD2. The germline gives CDR1 SQVTM, CDR2 ANQGSEA. The CDR3 totals 13 residues. V lost 6 bases, J lost 5 bases, and 8 bases stayed unmatched. The CDR3: CSVKGLAWETQYF. The DNA of the CDR3 is TGCAGCGTGAAAGGACTAGCTTGGGAGACCCAGTACTTC.

The chain has TRBV5-5 and TRBJ1-1; the match to TRBD1 covers 8 bases. The CDR3 sequence is 14 residues long. The V and J ends lost 4 bases and 6 bases, in that order; junction bases with no gene match: 8. Germline CDR1 is SGHKS and CDR2 is YYEKEE (reference sequence). CDR3 sequence (DNA): TGTGCCAGCAGCAGGGGGGGGACAGGTCCTGAAGCTTTCTTT. Amino acid sequence: CASSRGGTGPEAFF. The variable domain in full, completed from reference TRBV5-5 and TRBJ1-1, reads DAGVTQSPTHLIKTRGQQVTLRCSPISGHKSVSWYQQVLGQGPQFIFQYYEKEERGRGNFPDRFSARQFPNYSSELNVNALLLGDSALYLCASSRGGTGPEAFFGQGTRLTVV.

The chain joins TRBV13 to TRBJ2-3; maybe TRBD2 (5 bases). CDR1 PRHDT and CDR2 FYEKMQ come from the germline V gene (reference sequence). There are 16 residues in the CDR3. V was cut by 2 bases and J by 2 bases, with 14 bases left in between. In nucleotides, the CDR3 is TGTGCCAGCAGCTTACGAGTTGAGGGAAACACAGATACGCAGTATTTT. This encodes CASSLRVEGNTDTQYF.

This chain joins TRBV28 and TRBJ1-1; possibly TRBD1 for D (5 bases). CDR1 is MDHEN, CDR2 SYDVKM, per germline. CDR3 length: 15 amino acids. V was pared by 6 bases and J by 3 bases, with 17 bases between. The CDR3 DNA follows: TGTGCCAGCAGCCAAGACAGACCCCGGGACACTGAAGCTTTCTTT. Translated: CASSQDRPRDTEAFF.